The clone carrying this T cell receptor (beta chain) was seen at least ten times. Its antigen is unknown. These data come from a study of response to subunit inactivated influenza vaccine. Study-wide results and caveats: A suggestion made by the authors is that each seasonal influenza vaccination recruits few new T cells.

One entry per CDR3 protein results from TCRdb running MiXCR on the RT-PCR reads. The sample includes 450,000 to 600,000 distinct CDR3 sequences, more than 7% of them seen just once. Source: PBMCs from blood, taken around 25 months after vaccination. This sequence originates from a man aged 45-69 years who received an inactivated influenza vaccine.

The CDR3 nucleotides read TGTGCCAGCAGCTTAAACCCCGGGACTAGCACAGATACGCAGTATTTT. This translates into CASSLNPGTSTDTQYF. The gene calls are TRBV7-3 and TRBJ2-3; maybe TRBD2 (6 bases). Looked up from germline, CDR1 is SGHTA and CDR2 is FQGTGA. V lost 1 base, J lost 0 bases, and 11 bases lay in between. This CDR3 comprises 16 residues.